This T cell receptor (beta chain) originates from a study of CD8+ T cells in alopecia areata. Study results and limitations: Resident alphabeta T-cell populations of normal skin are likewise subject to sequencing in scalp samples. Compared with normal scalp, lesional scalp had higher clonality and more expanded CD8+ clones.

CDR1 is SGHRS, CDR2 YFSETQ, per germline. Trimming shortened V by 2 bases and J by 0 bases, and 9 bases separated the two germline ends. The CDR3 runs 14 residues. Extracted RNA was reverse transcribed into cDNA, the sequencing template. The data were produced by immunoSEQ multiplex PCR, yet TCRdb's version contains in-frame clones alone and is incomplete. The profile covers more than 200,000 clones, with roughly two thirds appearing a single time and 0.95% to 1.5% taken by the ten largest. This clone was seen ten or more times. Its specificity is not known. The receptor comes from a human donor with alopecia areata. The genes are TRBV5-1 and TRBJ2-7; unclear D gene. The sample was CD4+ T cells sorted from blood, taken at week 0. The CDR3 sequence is CASSFVSLSYEQYF. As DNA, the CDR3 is TGCGCCAGCAGCTTCGTGTCACTCTCCTACGAGCAGTACTTC. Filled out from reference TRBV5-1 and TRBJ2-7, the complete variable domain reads KAGVTQTPRYLIKTRGQQVTLSCSPISGHRSVSWYQQTPGQGLQFLFEYFSETQRNKGNFPGRFSGRQFSNSRSEMNVSTLELGDSALYLCASSFVSLSYEQYFGPGTRLTVT.